This T cell receptor beta chain was profiled in a study of regulatory T cells in long-lasting Graves disease. Library construction for TCR beta used iRepertoire HTBI primers and Arm-PCR of CDR3 regions. TCRdb passed the multiplex PCR reads through MiXCR, listing each CDR3 protein once. The sample includes 450,000 to 650,000 distinct CDR3 sequences, about 15% of them seen just once. Time point specified: newly diagnosed GD, antithyroid drugs for less than 3 months. Making the TCR library involved RNA that had been extracted from PBMCs. Blood from the periphery, about 9.2 milliliters in all, was drawn into EDTA tubes. Trimming cost V 7 bases and J 4 bases; bases outside gene matches: 12. Germline lookup yields CDR1 MNHEY and CDR2 SVGEGT. The CDR3 extends over 15 amino acids. In addition, the sample was reused for a study of T cells in Graves' hyperthyroidism and ophthalmopathy. From that paper: In the blood, most expanded thyroid clonotypes above 0.001 appeared as well.

This receptor was obtained from a woman in her forties or fifties with Graves disease. The chain employs TRBV6-2 or TRBV6-3 and TRBJ1-2, with 7 nucleotides matching TRBD1. The specimen was peripheral blood mononuclear cells (PBMCs), collected at new diagnosis, from a patient treated with antithyroid drugs. CDR3 residues: CASNDPGGSSYGYTF. CDR3 DNA sequence: TGTGCCAGCAACGACCCAGGGGGGAGCAGCTATGGCTACACCTTC.